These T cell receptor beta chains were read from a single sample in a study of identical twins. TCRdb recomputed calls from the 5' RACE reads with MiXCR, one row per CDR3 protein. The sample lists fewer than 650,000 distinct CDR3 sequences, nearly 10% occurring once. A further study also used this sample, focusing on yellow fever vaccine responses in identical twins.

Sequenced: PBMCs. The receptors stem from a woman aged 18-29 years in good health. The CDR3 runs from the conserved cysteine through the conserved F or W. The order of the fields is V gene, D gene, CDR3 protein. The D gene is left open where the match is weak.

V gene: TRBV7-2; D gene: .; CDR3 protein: CASSTNPDLSYEQYF
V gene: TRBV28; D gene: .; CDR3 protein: CASSPPGTPTDTQYF
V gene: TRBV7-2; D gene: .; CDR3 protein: CASSLRTGKETQYF
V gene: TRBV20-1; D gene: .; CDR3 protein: CSASVRGKYSTGNTIYF
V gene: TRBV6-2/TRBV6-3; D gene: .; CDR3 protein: CASRQGYEQYF
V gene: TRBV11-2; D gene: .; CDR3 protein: CASSLYGSSSYNEQFF
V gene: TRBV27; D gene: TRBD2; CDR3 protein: CASSLVAGGQSSF
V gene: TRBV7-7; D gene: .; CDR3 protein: CASSLEREGEQFF
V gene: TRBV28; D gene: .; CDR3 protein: CASSLQGNGYTF
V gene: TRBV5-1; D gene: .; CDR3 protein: CASSLAPGTQTYGYTF
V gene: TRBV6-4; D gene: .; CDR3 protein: CASSDSGGAGANVLTF
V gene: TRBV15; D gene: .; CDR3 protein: CATSRELASYNEQFF
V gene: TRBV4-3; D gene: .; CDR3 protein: CASSQDRRTPDGYTF
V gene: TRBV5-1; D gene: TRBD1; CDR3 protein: CASSLGQGYNEQFF
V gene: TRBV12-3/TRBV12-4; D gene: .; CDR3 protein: CASSTIAYNSPLHF
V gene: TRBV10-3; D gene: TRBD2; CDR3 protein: CAISEREGGEQYF
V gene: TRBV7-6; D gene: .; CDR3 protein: CASSLDTAPTDTQYF
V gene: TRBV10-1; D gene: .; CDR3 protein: CASRMDPQLQETQYF
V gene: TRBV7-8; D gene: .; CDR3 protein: CASSLQGLEPQHF
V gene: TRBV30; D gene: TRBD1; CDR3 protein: CAWSKGQQTYEQYF
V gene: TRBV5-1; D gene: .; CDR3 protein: CASSRTGRQMETQYF
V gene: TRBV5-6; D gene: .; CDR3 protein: CASSFRQVHNSPLHF
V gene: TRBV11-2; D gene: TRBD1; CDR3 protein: CASSFTGDSGNTIYF
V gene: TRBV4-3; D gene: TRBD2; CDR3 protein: CASSQDTGPLAGVETQYF
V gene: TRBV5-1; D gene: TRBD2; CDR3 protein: CASSWTSGREQFF
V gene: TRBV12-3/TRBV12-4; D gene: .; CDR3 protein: CASSPRTVSYEQYF
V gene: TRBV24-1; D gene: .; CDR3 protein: CATSDHDSTDTQYF
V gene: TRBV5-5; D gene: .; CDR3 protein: CASNPLRTPSTDTQYF
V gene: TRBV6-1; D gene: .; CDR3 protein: CASSEDVTIAYNEQFF
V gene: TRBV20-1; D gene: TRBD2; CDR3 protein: CSAHSGENTGELFF
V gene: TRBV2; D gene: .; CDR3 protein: CASSDYNEQFF
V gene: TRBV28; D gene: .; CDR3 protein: CASGRNTEAFF
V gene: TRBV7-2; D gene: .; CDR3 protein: CASSLGPTYGYTF
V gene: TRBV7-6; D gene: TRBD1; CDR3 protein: CASSLSGGPGANVLTF
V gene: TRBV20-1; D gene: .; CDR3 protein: CSARFITDTQYF
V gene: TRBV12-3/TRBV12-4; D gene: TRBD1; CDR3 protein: CASSFQGGANTEAFF
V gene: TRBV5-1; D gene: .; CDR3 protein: CASSMGDNYNEQFF
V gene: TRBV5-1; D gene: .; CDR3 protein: CASSFGTQGYEQYF
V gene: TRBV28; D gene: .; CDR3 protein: CATNSGGGNEQFF
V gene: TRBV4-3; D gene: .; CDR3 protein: CASSQDYGDTQYF
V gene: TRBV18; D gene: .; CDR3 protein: CASSPSQGQYF
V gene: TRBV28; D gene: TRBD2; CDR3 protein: CASSLYGGGADTQYF
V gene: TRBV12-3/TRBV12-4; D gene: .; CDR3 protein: CASSIEIQGNIQYF
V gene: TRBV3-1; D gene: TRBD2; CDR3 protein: CASSQVTGGADTQYF
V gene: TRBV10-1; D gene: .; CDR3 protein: CASRDSEGYEQYF
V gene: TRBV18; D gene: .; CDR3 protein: CASSPKGGKHYEQYF
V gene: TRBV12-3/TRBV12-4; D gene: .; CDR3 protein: CASSLPGSYGYTF
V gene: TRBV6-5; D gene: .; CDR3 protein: CASSSQRSVAGELFF
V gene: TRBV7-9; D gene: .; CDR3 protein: CASSLVGIQYF
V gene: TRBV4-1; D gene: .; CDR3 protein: CASSQVRGREDGYTF
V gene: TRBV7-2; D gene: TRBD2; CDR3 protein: CASIEAGGLAIETQYF
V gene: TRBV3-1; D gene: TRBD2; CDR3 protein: CATSQLTHNPSGRQETQYF
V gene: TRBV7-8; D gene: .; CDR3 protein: CASSLARSYNSPLHF
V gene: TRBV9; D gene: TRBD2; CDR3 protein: CASSVGTSGFYEQYF
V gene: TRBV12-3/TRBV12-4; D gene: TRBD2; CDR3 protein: CASIKGLALNTGELFF
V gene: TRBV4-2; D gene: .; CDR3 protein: CASSQAWDNSYEQYF
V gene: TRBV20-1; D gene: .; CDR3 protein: CSARVLGMSPDGEQFF